What follows is one TCR beta chain and its context. This CDR3 is 14 amino acids long. The germline gives CDR1 SGHVS, CDR2 FQNEAQ. V dropped 1 base and J dropped 0 bases, with 4 bases sitting between them. This entry is derived from a study of OX40 agonist ivuxolimab in advanced cancers. Sequencing used immunoSEQ multiplex PCR; TCRdb keeps in-frame clones, though not all of them. The sample lists approximately 72,000 clones, about four fifths occurring once. This TCR came from an adult with an advanced solid tumor such as melanoma, head and neck, liver or kidney cancer. The chain employs TRBV7-8 and TRBJ2-1; D is undetermined. The sample consisted of CD4+ or CD8+ T cells sorted from blood, taken in a trial of the OX40 agonist ivuxolimab. For the CDR3, the DNA is TGTGCCAGCAGCTTAGTAGGCTCCTACAATGAGCAGTTCTTC. The encoded protein is CASSLVGSYNEQFF.